The 7 T cell receptor beta chains below were found in one sample sequenced in a study of T cells in Graves' hyperthyroidism and ophthalmopathy. Template material for amplifying TCR beta CDR3 regions consisted of RNA transcripts. The primer set for the first-round RT-PCR of the TCR CDR3 was HTBI. Via MiXCR, TCRdb re-called the multiplex PCR reads, giving one row per CDR3 protein. The sample comprises a few hundred thousand distinct CDR3 sequences, more than 12% of which are singletons, and around a fifth rests with the top ten. Specimen: blood. The source is a woman aged 25 to 39 with Graves' ophthalmopathy.

Remarks on this clonotype: A much larger clone differs from this one at a single base, so this may be a read error. The chain couples TRBV6-1 to TRBJ2-3; the D is unclear. CDR1 and CDR2 from the germline V gene are MNHNS and SASEGT. This CDR3 region has 16 residues. The CDR3 DNA reads as TGTGCCAGCAGTCCGGCCCGGAGCCAAAGCACAGATACGCGGTATTTT. The encoded protein is CASSPARSQSTDTRYF.

This clonotype was seen at least ten times. The gene calls are TRBV12-3 or TRBV12-4 and TRBJ2-7; D may be TRBD1 or TRBD2 (5 bases each). Trimming pared 3 bases from V and 6 bases from J, leaving 15 bases between. This CDR3 spans 14 amino acids. CDR3 loop: CASSFYGTHSEQYF. In DNA form, the CDR3 reads TGTGCCAGCAGTTTCTACGGGACCCATTCCGAGCAGTACTTC.

The rearrangement links TRBV4-2 to TRBJ2-1, with 12 positions matching TRBD1. This CDR3 is 15 amino acids long. From germline, CDR1 is LGHNA and CDR2 YNFKEQ. Germline trimming cut 3 bases from V and 7 bases from J; bases unmatched to any gene: 4. CDR3 protein: CASSQGQGALNEQFF. In DNA form, the CDR3 reads TGTGCCAGCAGCCAGGGACAGGGGGCTCTAAATGAGCAGTTCTTC.

Of note for this clonotype: This sequence may be a read error, since a much larger clone differs from it by one base. The rearrangement links TRBV12-3 or TRBV12-4 to TRBJ1-4; TRBD1 agrees at 7 bases. The V gene end was trimmed by 3 bases and the J gene end by 4 bases; junction bases not matched to a gene: 5. This CDR3 spans 15 amino acids. CDR3 DNA: TGTGCCAGCAGTTTCGGGACAGTCAATAATGAAAAACTGTTTTTT. The encoded protein is CASSFGTVNNEKLFF.

This clonotype occurred many times. The rearrangement joins TRBV28 to TRBJ1-1, with 9 bases aligning to TRBD1. The CDR3 is 15 residues long. After removal of 4 bases from V and 8 bases from J, the junction contained 11 bases not matched to a gene. From germline, CDR1 is MDHEN and CDR2 SYDVKM. The CDR3 DNA sequence: TGTGCCAGCAGTTCGTCCGGGACAGGGTACCCCGAAGCTTTCTTT. This codes for CASSSSGTGYPEAFF.

Many counts were recorded for this clonotype. DNA of the CDR3: TGTGCCAGCAGTTTGGGGACAGTCACCTACGAGCAGTACTTC. Amino acids: CASSLGTVTYEQYF. This rearrangement joins TRBV28 to TRBJ2-7; the match to TRBD1 covers 7 bases. The CDR3 extends over 14 amino acids. Germline CDR1 and CDR2: MDHEN and SYDVKM. The junction had 4 bases not matched to a gene; V was cut back by 3 bases and J by 2 bases. The full variable domain, with the rest looked up from reference TRBV28 and TRBJ2-7, is DVKVTQSSRYLVKRTGEKVFLECVQDMDHENMFWYRQDPGLGLRLIYFSYDVKMKEKGDIPEGYSVSREKKERFSLILESASTNQTSMYLCASSLGTVTYEQYFGPGTRLTVT.

V gene TRBV5-1 combines with J gene TRBJ2-2, with 8 nucleotides matching TRBD1. Germline assignment: CDR1 SGHRS and CDR2 YFSETQ. This CDR3 is 15 amino acids long. With V trimmed by 4 bases and J by 4 bases, 6 bases remained unmatched. This CDR3 is CASSLDRDFTGELFF. CDR3 in DNA: TGCGCCAGCAGCCTGGACAGGGACTTCACCGGGGAGCTGTTTTTT.